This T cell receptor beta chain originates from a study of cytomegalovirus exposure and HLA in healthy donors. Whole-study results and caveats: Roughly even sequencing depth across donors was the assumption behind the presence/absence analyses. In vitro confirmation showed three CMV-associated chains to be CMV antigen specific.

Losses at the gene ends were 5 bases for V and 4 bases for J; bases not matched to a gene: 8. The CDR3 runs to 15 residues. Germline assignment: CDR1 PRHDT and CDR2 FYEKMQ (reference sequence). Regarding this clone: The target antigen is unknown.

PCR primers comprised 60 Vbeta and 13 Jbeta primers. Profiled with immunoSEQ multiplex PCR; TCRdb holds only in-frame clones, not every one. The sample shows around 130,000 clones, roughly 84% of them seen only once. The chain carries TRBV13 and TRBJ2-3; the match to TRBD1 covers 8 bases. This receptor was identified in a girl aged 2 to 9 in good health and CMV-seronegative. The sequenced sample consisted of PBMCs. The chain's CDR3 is CASSARQGRADTQYF. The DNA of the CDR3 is TGTGCCAGCAGCGCCAGACAGGGGCGGGCAGATACGCAGTATTTT.